This TCR beta chain was profiled in a study of cytomegalovirus exposure and HLA in healthy donors. The CDR3 has 13 amino acids. Trimming shortened V by 4 bases and J by 0 bases, and 6 bases separated the two germline ends. Germline V gene lookup returns CDR1 ENHRY and CDR2 SYGVKD. The PCR employed 60 Vbeta primers together with 13 Jbeta primers. Sequencing used immunoSEQ multiplex PCR; TCRdb keeps in-frame clones, though not all of them. This sample has roughly 190,000 clones, with 9.5% to 15% found just once. Despite likely unrecorded immune exposures, the donors were nominally healthy at the time of sampling.

The sequence came from a man aged 45-65 years in good health and CMV-seropositive. The sample comprised PBMCs. The chain employs TRBV10-3 and TRBJ1-2; no firm D call. The DNA of the CDR3 is TGTGCCATCAGTGCACAGACTAACTATGGCTACACCTTC. Translating gives CAISAQTNYGYTF.